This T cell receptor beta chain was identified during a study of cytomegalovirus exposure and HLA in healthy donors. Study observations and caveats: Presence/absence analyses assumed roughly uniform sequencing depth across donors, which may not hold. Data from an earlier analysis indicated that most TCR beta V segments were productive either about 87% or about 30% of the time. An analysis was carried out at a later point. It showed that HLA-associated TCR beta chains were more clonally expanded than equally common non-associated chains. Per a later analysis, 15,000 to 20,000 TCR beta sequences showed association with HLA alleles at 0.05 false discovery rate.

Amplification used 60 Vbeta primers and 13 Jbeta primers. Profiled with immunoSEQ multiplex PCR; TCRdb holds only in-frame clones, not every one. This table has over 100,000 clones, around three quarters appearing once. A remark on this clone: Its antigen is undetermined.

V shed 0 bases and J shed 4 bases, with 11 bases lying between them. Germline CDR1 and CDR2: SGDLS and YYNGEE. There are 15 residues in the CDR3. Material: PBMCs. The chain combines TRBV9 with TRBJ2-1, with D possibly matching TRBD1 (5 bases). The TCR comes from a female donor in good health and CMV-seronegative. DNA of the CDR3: TGTGCCAGCAGCGTAGGAGGCGCAGGGTACAATGAGCAGTTCTTC. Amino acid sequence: CASSVGGAGYNEQFF.